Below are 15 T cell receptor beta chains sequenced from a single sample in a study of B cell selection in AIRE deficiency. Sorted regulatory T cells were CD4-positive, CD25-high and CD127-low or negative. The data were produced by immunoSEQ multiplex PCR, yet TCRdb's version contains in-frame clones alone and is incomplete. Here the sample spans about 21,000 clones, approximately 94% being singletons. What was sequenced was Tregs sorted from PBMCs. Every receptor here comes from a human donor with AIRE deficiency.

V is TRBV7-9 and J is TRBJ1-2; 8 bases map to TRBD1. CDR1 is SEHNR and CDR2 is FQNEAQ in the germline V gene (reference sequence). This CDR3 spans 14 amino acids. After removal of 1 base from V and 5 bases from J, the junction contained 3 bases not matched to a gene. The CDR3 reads CASSLDYRGYGYTF. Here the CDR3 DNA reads TGTGCCAGCAGCTTAGATTACAGGGGGTATGGCTACACCTTC.

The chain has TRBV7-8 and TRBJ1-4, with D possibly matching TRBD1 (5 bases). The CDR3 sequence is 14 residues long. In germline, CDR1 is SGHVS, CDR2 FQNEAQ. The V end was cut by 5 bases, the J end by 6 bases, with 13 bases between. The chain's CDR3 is CASSPGRGYEKLFF. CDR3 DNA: TGTGCCAGCAGCCCAGGGCGGGGGTATGAAAAACTGTTTTTT. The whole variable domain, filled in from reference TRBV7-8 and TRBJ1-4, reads GAGVSQSPRYKVAKRGQDVALRCDPISGHVSLFWYQQALGQGPEFLTYFQNEAQLDKSGLPSDRFFAERPEGSVSTLKIQRTQQEDSAVYLCASSPGRGYEKLFFGSGTQLSVL.

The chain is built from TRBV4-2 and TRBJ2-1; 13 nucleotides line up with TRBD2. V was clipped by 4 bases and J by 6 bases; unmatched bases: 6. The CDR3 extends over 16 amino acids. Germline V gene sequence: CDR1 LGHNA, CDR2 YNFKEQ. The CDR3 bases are TGTGCCAGCAGCCCGGGACTAGCGGGATATTTCAATGAGCAGTTCTTC. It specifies CASSPGLAGYFNEQFF.

This CDR3 reads CASSGAENTEAFF. CDR3 nucleotide sequence: TGTGCCAGCAGTGGAGCAGAGAACACTGAAGCTTTCTTT. The V gene is TRBV2, the J gene TRBJ1-1, with D unclear. The germline V gene has CDR1 SNHLY and CDR2 FYNNEI. Deletions cut 4 bases from V and 1 base from J, with 7 bases between. The CDR3 is 13 residues long.

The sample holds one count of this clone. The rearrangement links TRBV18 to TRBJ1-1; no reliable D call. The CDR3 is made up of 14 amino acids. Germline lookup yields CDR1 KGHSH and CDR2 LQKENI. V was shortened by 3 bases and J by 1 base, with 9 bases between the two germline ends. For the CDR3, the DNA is TGTGCCAGCTCACCCTTCCAAAAGAACACTGAAGCTTTCTTT. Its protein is CASSPFQKNTEAFF.

In DNA, the CDR3 is TGCGCCAGCAGCTTGGCAGGAGGAGAGACCCAGTACTTC. Its translation: CASSLAGGETQYF. The chain is built from TRBV5-1 and TRBJ2-5, with TRBD2 as a possible D gene (5 bases). Looked up from germline, CDR1 is SGHRS and CDR2 is YFSETQ. This CDR3 region has 13 residues. Trimming took 0 bases from V and 4 from J, leaving 7 bases between them.

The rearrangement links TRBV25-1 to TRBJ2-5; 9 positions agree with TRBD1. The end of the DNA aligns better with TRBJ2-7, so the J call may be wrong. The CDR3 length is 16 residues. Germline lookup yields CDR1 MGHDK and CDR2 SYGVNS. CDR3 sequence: CASSEFYGTGSYEQYF. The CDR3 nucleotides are TGTGCCAGCAGTGAATTTTATGGGACAGGGTCCTACGAGCAGTACTTC.

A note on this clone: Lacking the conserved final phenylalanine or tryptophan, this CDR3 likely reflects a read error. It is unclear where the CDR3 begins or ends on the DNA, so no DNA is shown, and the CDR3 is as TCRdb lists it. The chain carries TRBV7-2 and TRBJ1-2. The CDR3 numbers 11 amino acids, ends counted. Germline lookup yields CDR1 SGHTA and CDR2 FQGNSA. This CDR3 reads CASSLRAGRGS.

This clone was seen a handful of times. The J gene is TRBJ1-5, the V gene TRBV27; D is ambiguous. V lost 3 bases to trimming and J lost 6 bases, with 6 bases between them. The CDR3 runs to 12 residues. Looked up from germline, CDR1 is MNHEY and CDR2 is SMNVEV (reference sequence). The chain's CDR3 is CASSFRGQPQHF. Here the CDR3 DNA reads TGTGCCAGCAGTTTTCGGGGTCAGCCCCAGCATTTT.

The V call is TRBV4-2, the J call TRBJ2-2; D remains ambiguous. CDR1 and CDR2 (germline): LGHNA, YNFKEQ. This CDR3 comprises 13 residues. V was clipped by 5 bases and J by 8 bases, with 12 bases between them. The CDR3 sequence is CASSIPLEGELFF. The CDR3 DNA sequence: TGTGCCAGCAGCATTCCCTTGGAGGGGGAGCTGTTTTTT.

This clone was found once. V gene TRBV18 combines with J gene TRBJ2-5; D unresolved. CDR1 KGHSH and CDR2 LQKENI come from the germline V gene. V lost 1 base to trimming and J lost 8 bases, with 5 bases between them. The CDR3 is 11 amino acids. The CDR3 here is CASSPQTTQYF. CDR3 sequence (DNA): TGTGCCAGCTCACCACAGACCACCCAGTACTTC.

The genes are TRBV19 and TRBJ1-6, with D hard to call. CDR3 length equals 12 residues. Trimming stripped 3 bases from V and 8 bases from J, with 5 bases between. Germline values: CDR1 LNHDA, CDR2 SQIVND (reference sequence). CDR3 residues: CASSIKDSPLHF. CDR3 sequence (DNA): TGTGCCAGTAGTATTAAGGATTCACCCCTCCACTTT.

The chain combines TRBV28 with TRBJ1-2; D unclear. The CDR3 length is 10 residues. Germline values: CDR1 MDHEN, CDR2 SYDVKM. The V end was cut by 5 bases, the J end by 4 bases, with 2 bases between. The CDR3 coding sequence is TGTGCCAGCAGTCGCTATGGCTACACCTTC. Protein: CASSRYGYTF.

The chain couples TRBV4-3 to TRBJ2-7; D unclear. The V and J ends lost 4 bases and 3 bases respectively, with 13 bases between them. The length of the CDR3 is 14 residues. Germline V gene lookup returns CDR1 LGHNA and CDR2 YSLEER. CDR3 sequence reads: CASSLSTWDYEQYF. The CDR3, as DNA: TGCGCCAGCAGCCTCTCGACTTGGGACTACGAGCAGTACTTC.

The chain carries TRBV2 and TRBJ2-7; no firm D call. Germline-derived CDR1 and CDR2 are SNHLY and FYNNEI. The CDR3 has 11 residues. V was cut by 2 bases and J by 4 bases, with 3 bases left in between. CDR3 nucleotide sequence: TGTGCCAGCAGTGAAACGTACGAGCAGTACTTC. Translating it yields CASSETYEQYF.